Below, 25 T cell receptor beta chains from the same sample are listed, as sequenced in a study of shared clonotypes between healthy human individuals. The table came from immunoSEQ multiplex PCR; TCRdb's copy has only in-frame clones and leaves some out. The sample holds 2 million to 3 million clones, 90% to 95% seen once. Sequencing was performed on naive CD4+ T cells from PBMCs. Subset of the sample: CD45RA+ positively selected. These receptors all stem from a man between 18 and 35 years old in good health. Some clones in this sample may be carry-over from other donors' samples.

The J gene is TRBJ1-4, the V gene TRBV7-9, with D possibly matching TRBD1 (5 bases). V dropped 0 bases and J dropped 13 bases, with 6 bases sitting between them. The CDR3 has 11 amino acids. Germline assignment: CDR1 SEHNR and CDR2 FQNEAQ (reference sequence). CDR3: CASSLAGGLFF. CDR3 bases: TGTGCCAGCAGCTTAGCCGGGGGACTGTTTTTT.

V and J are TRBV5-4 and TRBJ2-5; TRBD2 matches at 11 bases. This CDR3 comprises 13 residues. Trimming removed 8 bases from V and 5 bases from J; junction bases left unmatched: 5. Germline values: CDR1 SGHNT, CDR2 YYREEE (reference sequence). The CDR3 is CASSGRAGETQYF. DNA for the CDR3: TGTGCCAGTAGCGGGAGGGCCGGGGAGACCCAGTACTTC.

CDR3 in amino acids: CASSLGLAPDNEQFF. For the CDR3, the DNA is TGTGCCAGCAGCCTCGGACTAGCTCCCGACAATGAGCAGTTCTTC. This chain links TRBV7-3 with TRBJ2-1, with 8 nucleotides matching TRBD2. Germline values: CDR1 SGHTA, CDR2 FQGTGA. This CDR3 has 15 amino acids. V shed 5 bases, J shed 5 bases, and the junction held 8 bases outside the gene matches. Full variable domain (remainder filled in from reference TRBV7-3 and TRBJ2-1): GAGVSQTPSNKVTEKGKYVELRCDPISGHTALYWYRQSLGQGPEFLIYFQGTGAADDSGLPNDRFFAVRPEGSVSTLKIQRTERGDSAVYLCASSLGLAPDNEQFFGPGTRLTVL.

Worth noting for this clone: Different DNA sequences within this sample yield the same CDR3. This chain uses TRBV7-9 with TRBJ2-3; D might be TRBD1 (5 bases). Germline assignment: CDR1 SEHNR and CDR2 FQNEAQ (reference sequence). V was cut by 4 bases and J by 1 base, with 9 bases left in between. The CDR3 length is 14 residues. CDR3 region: CASSSGRGTDTQYF. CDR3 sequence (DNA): TGTGCCAGCAGCTCGGGCAGGGGCACAGATACGCAGTATTTT.

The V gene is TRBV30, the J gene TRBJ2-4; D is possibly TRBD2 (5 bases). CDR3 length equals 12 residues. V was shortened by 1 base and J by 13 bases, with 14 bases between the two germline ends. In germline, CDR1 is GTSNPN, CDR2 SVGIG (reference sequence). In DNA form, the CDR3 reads TGTGCCTGGAGTGACGAGGGTGTTAAACAGTACTTC. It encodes CAWSDEGVKQYF.

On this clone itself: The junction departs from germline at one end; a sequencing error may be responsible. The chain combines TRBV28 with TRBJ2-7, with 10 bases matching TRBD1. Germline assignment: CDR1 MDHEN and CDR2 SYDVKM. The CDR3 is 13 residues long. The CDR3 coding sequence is TGTGCCAGCAACCAGGACAGGGGGTGGGTGTGGAACTTC. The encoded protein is CASNQDRGWVWNF.

The CDR3 coding sequence is TGTGCCAGCAGCTTAGAGCCTTCGGGGTTCAATGAGCAGTTCTTC. Protein: CASSLEPSGFNEQFF. The chain is built from TRBV11-3 and TRBJ2-1, with D possibly TRBD2 on 5 matching bases. The V and J ends lost 0 bases and 6 bases respectively, with 12 bases between them. The CDR3 consists of 15 residues. Germline CDR1 reads SGHNT; CDR2 reads YENEEA. The variable domain in full, with the rest retrieved from reference TRBV11-3 and TRBJ2-1, is EAGVVQSPRYKIIEKKQPVAFWCNPISGHNTLYWYLQNLGQGPELLIRYENEEAVDDSQLPKDRFSAERLKGVDSTLKIQPAELGDSAVYLCASSLEPSGFNEQFFGPGTRLTVL.

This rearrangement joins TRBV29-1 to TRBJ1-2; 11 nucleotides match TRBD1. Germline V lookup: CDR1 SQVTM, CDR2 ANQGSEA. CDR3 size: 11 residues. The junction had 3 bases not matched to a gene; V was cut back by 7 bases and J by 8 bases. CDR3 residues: CSDRDRGGYTF. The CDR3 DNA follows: TGCAGCGACCGGGACAGGGGGGGCTACACCTTC. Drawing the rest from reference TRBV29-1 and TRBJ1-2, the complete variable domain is SAVISQKPSRDICQRGTSLTIQCQVDSQVTMMFWYRQQPGQSLTLIATANQGSEATYESGFVIDKFPISRPNLTFSTLTVSNMSPEDSSIYLCSDRDRGGYTFGSGTRLTVV.

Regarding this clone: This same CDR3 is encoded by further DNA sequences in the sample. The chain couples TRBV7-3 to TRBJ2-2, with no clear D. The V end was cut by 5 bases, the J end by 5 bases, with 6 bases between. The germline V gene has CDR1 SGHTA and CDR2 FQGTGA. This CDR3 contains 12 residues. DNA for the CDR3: TGTGCCAGCAGCCCCCTGACCGGGGAGCTGTTTTTT. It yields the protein CASSPLTGELFF.

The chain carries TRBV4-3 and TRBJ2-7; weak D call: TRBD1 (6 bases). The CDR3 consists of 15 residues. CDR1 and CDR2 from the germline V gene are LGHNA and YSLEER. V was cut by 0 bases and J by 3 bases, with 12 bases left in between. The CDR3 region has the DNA TGCGCCAGCAGCCAAGATTACAGGGTCGACTACGAGCAGTACTTC. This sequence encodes CASSQDYRVDYEQYF.

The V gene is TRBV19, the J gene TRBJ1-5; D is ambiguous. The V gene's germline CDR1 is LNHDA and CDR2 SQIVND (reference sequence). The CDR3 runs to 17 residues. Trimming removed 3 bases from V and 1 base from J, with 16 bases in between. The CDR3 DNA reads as TGTGCCAGTAGTATCCCTCGGGGTACATACAGCAATCAGCCCCAGCATTTT. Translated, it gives CASSIPRGTYSNQPQHF.

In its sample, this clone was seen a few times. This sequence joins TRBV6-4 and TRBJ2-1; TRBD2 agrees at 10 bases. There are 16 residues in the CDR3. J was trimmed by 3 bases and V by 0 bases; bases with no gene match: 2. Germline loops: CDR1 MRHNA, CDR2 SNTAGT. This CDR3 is CASSDSLAGDYNEQFF. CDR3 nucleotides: TGTGCCAGCAGTGACTCTCTAGCGGGAGACTACAATGAGCAGTTCTTC.

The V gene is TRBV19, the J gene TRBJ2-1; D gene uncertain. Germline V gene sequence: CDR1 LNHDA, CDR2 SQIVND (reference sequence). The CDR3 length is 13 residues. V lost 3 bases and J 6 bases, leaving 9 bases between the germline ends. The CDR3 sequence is CASSIPGPNEQFF. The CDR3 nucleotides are TGTGCCAGTAGTATTCCCGGGCCCAATGAGCAGTTCTTC. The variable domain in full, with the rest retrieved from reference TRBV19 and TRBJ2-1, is DGGITQSPKYLFRKEGQNVTLSCEQNLNHDAMYWYRQDPGQGLRLIYYSQIVNDFQKGDIAEGYSVSREKKESFPLTVTSAQKNPTAFYLCASSIPGPNEQFFGPGTRLTVL.

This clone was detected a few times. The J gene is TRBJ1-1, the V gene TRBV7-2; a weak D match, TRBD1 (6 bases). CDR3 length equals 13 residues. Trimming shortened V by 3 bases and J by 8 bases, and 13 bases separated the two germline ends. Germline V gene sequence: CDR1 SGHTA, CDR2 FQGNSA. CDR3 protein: CASSFRTDREAFF. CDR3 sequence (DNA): TGTGCCAGCAGCTTCCGAACCGACAGGGAAGCTTTCTTT.

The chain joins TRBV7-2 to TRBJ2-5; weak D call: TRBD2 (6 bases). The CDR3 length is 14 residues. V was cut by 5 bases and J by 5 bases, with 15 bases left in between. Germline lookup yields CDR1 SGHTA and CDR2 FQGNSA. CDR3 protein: CASSIMGLRETQYF. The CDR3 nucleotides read TGTGCCAGCAGCATAATGGGACTCCGGGAGACCCAGTACTTC.

The CDR3 loop reads CAWTTGLGNTIYF. The CDR3, as DNA: TGTGCCTGGACGACAGGTCTTGGAAACACCATATATTTT. This chain connects TRBV30 to TRBJ1-3; D possibly corresponds to TRBD1 (6 bases). This CDR3 region has 13 residues. The V end was cut by 4 bases, the J end by 3 bases, with 10 bases between. The germline V gene encodes CDR1 GTSNPN and CDR2 SVGIG (reference sequence). The full variable domain, completed using reference TRBV30 and TRBJ1-3, is SQTIHQWPATLVQPVGSPLSLECTVEGTSNPNLYWYRQAAGRGLQLLFYSVGIGQISSEVPQNLSASRPQDRQFILSSKKLLLSDSGFYLCAWTTGLGNTIYFGEGSWLTVV.

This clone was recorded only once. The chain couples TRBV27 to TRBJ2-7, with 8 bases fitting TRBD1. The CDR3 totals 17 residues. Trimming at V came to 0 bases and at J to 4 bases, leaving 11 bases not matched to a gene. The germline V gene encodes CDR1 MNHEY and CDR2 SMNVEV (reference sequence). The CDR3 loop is CASSLSGPTGVRYEQYF. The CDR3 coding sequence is TGTGCCAGCAGTTTATCCGGCCCGACAGGGGTGCGGTACGAGCAGTACTTC.

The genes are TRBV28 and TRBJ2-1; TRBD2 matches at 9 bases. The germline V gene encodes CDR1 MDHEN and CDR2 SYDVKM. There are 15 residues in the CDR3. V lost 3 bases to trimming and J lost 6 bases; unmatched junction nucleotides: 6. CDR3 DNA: TGTGCCAGCAGTTTCTTAGCGGGAGCGGGCAATGAGCAGTTCTTC. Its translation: CASSFLAGAGNEQFF.

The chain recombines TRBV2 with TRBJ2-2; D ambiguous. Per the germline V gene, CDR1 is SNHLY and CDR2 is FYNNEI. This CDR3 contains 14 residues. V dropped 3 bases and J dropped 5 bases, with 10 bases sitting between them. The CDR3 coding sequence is TGTGCCAGCAGTGAGGTCAGACAAACCGGGGAGCTGTTTTTT. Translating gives CASSEVRQTGELFF.

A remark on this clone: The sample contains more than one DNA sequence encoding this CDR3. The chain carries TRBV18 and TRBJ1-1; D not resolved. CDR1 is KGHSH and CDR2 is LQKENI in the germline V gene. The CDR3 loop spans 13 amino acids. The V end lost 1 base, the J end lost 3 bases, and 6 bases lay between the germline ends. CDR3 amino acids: CASSPRLDTEAFF. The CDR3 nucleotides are TGTGCCAGCTCACCACGGTTGGACACTGAAGCTTTCTTT.

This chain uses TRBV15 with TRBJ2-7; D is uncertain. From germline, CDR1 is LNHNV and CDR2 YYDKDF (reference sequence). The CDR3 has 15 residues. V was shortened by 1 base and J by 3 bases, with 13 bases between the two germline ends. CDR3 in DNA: TGTGCCACCAGCAGAGCGCGAGATCTCCTCTACGAGCAGTACTTC. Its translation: CATSRARDLLYEQYF.

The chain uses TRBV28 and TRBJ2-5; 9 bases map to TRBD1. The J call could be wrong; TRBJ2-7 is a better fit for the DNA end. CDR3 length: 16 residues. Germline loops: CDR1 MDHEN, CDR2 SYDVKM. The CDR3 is CASSPGGDRASYEQYF. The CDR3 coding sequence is TGTGCCAGCAGTCCTGGTGGGGACAGGGCCTCCTACGAGCAGTACTTC.

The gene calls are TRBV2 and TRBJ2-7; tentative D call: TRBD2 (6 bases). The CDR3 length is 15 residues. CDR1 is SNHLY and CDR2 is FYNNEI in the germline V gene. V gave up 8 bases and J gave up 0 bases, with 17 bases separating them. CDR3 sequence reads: CASRGVKGSSYEQYF. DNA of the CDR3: TGTGCCAGCCGCGGGGTCAAGGGGAGCTCCTACGAGCAGTACTTC.

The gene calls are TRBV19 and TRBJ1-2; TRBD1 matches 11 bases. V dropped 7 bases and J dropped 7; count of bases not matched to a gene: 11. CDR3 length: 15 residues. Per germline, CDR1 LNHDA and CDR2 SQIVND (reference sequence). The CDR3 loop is CASNASGTGGPGYTF. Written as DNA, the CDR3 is TGTGCCAGTAACGCCTCCGGGACAGGGGGGCCTGGCTACACCTTC.

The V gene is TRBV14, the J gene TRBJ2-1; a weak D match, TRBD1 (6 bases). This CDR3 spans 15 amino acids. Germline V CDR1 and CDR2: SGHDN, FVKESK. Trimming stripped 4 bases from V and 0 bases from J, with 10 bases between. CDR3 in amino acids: CASSPGTSSYNEQFF. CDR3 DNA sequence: TGTGCCAGCAGCCCCGGGACAAGCTCCTACAATGAGCAGTTCTTC.